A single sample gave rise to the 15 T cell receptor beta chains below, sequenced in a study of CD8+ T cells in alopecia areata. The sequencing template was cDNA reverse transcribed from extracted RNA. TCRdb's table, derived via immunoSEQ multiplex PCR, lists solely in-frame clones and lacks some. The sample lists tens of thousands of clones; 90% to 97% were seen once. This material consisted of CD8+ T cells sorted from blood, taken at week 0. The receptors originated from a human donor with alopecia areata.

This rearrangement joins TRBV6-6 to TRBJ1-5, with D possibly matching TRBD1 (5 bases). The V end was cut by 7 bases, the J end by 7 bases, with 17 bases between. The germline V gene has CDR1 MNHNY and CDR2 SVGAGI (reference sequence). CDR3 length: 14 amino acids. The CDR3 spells CASTHGGPGQPQHF. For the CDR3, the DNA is TGTGCCAGCACTCACGGGGGACCAGGGCAGCCCCAGCATTTT.

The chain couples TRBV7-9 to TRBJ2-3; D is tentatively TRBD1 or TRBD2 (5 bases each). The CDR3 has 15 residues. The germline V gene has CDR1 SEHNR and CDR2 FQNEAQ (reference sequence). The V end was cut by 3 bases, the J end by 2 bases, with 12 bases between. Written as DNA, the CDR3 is TGTGCCAGCAGCTTGGGACCGACACACACAGATACGCAGTATTTT. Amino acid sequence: CASSLGPTHTDTQYF. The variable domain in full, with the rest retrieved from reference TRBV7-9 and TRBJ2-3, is DTGVSQNPRHKITKRGQNVTFRCDPISEHNRLYWYRQTLGQGPEFLTYFQNEAQLEKSRLLSDRFSAERPKGSFSTLEIQRTEQGDSAMYLCASSLGPTHTDTQYFGPGTRLTVL.

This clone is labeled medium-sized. CDR3 nucleotide sequence: TGTGCCAGTAGTCCAGACCGGGACATTGTCGATCAGCCCCAGCATTTT. Protein sequence: CASSPDRDIVDQPQHF. The chain couples TRBV19 to TRBJ1-5; D is perhaps TRBD1 (6 bases). The germline V and J ends were trimmed by 5 bases and 5 bases, with 19 bases remaining between them. This CDR3 spans 16 amino acids. CDR1 and CDR2 (germline): LNHDA, SQIVND (reference sequence). Full variable domain (rest looked up from reference TRBV19 and TRBJ1-5): DGGITQSPKYLFRKEGQNVTLSCEQNLNHDAMYWYRQDPGQGLRLIYYSQIVNDFQKGDIAEGYSVSREKKESFPLTVTSAQKNPTAFYLCASSPDRDIVDQPQHFGDGTRLSIL.

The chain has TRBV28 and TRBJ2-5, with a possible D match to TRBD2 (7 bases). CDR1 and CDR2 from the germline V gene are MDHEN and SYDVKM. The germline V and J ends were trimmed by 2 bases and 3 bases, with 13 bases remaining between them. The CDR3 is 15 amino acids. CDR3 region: CASSLAGANEETQYF. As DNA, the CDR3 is TGTGCCAGCAGTTTAGCGGGGGCCAACGAAGAGACCCAGTACTTC.

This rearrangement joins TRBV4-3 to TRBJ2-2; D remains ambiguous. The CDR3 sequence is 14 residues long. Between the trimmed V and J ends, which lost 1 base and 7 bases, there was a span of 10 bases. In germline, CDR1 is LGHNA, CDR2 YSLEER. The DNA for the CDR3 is TGCGCCAGCAGCCAAGCCTTATATGGCGGGGAGCTGTTTTTT. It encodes CASSQALYGGELFF.

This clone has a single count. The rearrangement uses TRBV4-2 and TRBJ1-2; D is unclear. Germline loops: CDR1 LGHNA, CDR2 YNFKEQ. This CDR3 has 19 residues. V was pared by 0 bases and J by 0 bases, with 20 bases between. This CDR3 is CASSQDQPLGQKTNYGYTF. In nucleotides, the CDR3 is TGTGCCAGCAGCCAAGATCAACCCTTGGGCCAGAAAACTAACTATGGCTACACCTTC.

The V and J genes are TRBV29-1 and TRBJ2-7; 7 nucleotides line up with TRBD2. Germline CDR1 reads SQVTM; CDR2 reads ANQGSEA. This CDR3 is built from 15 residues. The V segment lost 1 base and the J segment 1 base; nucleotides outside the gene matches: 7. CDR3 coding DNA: TGCAGCGTTGAAGTCTGGGGGGGGTTTTCCTACGAGCAGTACTTC. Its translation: CSVEVWGGFSYEQYF.

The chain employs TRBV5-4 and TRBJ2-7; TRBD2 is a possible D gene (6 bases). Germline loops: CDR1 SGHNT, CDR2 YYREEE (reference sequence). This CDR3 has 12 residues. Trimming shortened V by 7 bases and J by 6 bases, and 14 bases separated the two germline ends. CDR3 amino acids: CASGLEGSEQYF. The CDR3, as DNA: TGTGCCAGCGGGCTGGAGGGGAGCGAGCAGTACTTC.

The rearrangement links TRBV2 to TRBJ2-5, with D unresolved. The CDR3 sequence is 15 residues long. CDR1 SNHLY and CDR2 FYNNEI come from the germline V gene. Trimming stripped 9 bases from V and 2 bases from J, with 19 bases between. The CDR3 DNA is TGTGCCAGTCTCCCCCGCGTAGGTATTCAAGAGACCCAGTACTTC. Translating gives CASLPRVGIQETQYF. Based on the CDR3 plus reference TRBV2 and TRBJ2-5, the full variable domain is EPEVTQTPSHQVTQMGQEVILRCVPISNHLYFYWYRQILGQKVEFLVSFYNNEISEKSEIFDDQFSVERPDGSNFTLKIRSTKLEDSAMYFCASLPRVGIQETQYFGPGTRLLVL.

The CDR3: CASSLVGRGRETQYF. DNA of the CDR3: TGTGCCAGCAGCTTAGTTGGCAGGGGCAGAGAGACCCAGTACTTC. This sequence joins TRBV7-9 and TRBJ2-5; tentatively, D is TRBD1 (6 bases). The V end was cut by 1 base, the J end by 4 bases, with 13 bases between. Germline assignment: CDR1 SEHNR and CDR2 FQNEAQ (reference sequence). The CDR3 length is 15 residues.

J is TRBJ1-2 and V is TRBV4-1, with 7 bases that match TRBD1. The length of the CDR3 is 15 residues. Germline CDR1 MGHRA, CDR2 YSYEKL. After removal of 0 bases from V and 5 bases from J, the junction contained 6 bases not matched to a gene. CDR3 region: CASSQDRRDSYGYTF. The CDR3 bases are TGCGCCAGCAGCCAAGATAGAAGGGACAGTTATGGCTACACCTTC.

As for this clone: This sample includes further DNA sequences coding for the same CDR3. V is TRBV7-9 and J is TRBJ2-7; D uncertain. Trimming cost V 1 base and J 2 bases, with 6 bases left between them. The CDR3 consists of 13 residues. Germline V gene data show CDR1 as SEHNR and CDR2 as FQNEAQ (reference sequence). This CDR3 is CASSLDSAYEQYF. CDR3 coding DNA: TGTGCCAGCAGCTTAGACTCCGCCTACGAGCAGTACTTC.

This chain's CDR3 is CASSLGQDSQETQYF. The CDR3, as DNA: TGTGCCAGCAGCTTAGGACAGGACAGTCAAGAGACCCAGTACTTC. This chain links TRBV7-6 with TRBJ2-5; D may be TRBD1 (6 bases). V shed 1 base and J shed 2 bases, with 11 bases lying between them. The CDR3 extends over 15 amino acids. Germline lookup yields CDR1 SGHVS and CDR2 FNYEAQ.

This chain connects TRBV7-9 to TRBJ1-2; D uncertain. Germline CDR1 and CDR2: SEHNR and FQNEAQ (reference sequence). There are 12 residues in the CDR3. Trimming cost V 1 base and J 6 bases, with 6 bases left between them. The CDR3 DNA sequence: TGTGCCAGCAGCTTAGGGACGGATGGCTACACCTTC. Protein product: CASSLGTDGYTF. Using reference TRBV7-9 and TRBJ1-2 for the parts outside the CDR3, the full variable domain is DTGVSQNPRHKITKRGQNVTFRCDPISEHNRLYWYRQTLGQGPEFLTYFQNEAQLEKSRLLSDRFSAERPKGSFSTLEIQRTEQGDSAMYLCASSLGTDGYTFGSGTRLTVV.

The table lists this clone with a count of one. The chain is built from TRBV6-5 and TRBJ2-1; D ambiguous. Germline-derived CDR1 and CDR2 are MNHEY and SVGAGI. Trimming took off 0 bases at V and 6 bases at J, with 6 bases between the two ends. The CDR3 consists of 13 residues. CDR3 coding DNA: TGTGCCAGCAGTTACTCCTTTCTCAATGAGCAGTTCTTC. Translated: CASSYSFLNEQFF.